This entry describes one TCR beta chain. The antigen is unknown. The entry originates in a study of CD8 T cells in ankylosing spondylitis. Using quantitative 5'-RACE with molecular barcodes, the authors made TCR beta libraries. TCRdb analysed the 5' RACE reads with MiXCR anew, one entry per CDR3 protein. There are a few hundred thousand distinct CDR3 sequences in the sample; about 10% occur only once, and roughly a fifth lies in the top ten. The CDR3 covers 16 residues. Germline-derived CDR1 and CDR2 are SGHRS and YFSETQ. V was clipped by 0 bases and J by 4 bases; unmatched bases: 6. Findings and limits, study-wide: Apparently characteristic of ankylosing spondylitis blood was a TCR beta motif (roughly eight highly homologous variants).

This TCR came from a male donor with ankylosing spondylitis or in good health (not recorded which). Sequencing used blood, either unsorted or a sorted T cell fraction (not recorded which). The rearrangement links TRBV5-1 to TRBJ1-4, with TRBD1 matching 7 bases. CDR3 region: CASSLGDRGSNEKLFF. The DNA for the CDR3 is TGCGCCAGCAGCTTGGGGGACAGAGGTAGTAATGAAAAACTGTTTTTT. Supplemented by reference TRBV5-1 and TRBJ1-4, the full variable domain reads KAGVTQTPRYLIKTRGQQVTLSCSPISGHRSVSWYQQTPGQGLQFLFEYFSETQRNKGNFPGRFSGRQFSNSRSEMNVSTLELGDSALYLCASSLGDRGSNEKLFFGSGTQLSVL.